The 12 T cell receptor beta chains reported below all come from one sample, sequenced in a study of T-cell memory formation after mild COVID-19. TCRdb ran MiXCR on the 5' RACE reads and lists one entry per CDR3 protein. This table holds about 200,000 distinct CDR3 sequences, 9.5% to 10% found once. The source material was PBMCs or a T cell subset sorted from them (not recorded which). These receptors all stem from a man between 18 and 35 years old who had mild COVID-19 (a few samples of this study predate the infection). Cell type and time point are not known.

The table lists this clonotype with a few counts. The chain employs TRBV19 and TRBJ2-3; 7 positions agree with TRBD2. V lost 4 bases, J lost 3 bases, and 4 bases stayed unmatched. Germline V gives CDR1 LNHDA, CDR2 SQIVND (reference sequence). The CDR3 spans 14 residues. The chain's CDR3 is CASSTQAGTDTQYF. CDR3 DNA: TGTGCCAGTAGTACCCAAGCGGGGACAGATACGCAGTATTTT.

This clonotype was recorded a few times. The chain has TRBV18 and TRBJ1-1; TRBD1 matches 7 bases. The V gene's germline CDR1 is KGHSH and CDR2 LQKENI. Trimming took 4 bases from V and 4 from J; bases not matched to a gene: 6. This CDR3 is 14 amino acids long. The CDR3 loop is CASSLGTALTEAFF. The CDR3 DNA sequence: TGTGCCAGCTCACTTGGGACAGCCCTCACTGAAGCTTTCTTT.

The CDR3 sequence: CASSALGNYGYTF. The CDR3 DNA reads as TGTGCCAGCAGCGCCTTGGGGAACTATGGCTACACCTTC. This rearrangement joins TRBV9 to TRBJ1-2; D call uncertain. The V end lost 3 bases, the J end lost 2 bases, and 8 bases lay between the germline ends. In germline, CDR1 is SGDLS, CDR2 YYNGEE. This CDR3 has 13 amino acids.

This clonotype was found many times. The CDR3 reads CASRSPGGGSYNEQFF. The CDR3 coding sequence is TGTGCCAGCAGATCCCCGGGGGGGGGCTCCTACAATGAGCAGTTCTTC. This rearrangement joins TRBV7-2 to TRBJ2-1; 8 nucleotides line up with TRBD2. This CDR3 spans 16 amino acids. From germline, CDR1 is SGHTA and CDR2 FQGNSA. Losses at the gene ends were 6 bases for V and 0 bases for J; bases not matched to a gene: 7.

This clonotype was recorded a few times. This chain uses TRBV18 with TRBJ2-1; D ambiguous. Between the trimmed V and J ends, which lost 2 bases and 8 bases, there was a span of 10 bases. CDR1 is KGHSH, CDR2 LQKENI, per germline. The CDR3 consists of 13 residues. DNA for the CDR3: TGTGCCAGCTCACCATCCTCCAGCCATGAGCAGTTCTTC. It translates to CASSPSSSHEQFF. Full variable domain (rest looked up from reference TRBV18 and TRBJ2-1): NAGVMQNPRHLVRRRGQEARLRCSPMKGHSHVYWYRQLPEEGLKFMVYLQKENIIDESGMPKERFSAEFPKEGPSILRIQQVVRGDSAAYFCASSPSSSHEQFFGPGTRLTVL.

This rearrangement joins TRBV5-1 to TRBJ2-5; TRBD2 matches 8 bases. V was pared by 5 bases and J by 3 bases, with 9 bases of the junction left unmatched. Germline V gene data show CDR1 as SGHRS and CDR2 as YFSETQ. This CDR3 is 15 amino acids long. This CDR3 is CASSIYGGAEETQYF. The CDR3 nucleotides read TGCGCCAGCAGTATCTACGGGGGGGCCGAAGAGACCCAGTACTTC. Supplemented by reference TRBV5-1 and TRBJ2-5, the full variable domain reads KAGVTQTPRYLIKTRGQQVTLSCSPISGHRSVSWYQQTPGQGLQFLFEYFSETQRNKGNFPGRFSGRQFSNSRSEMNVSTLELGDSALYLCASSIYGGAEETQYFGPGTRLLVL.

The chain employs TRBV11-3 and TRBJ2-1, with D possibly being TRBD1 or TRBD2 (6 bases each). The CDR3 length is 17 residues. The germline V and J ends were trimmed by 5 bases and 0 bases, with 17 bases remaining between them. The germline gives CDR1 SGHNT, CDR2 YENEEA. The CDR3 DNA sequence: TGTGCCAGCAGCCCCGGAGGGGGGCATATCTCCTACAATGAGCAGTTCTTC. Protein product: CASSPGGGHISYNEQFF.

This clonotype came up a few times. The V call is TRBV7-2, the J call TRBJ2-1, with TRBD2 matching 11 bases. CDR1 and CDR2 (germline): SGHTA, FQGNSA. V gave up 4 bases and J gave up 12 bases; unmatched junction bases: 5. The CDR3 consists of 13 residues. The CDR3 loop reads CASSSLLAGGQFF. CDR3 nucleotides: TGTGCCAGCAGCTCTCTCCTAGCGGGGGGGCAGTTCTTC. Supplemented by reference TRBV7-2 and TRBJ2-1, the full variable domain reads GAGVSQSPSNKVTEKGKDVELRCDPISGHTALYWYRQSLGQGLEFLIYFQGNSAPDKSGLPSDRFSAERTGGSVSTLTIQRTQQEDSAVYLCASSSLLAGGQFFGPGTRLTVL.

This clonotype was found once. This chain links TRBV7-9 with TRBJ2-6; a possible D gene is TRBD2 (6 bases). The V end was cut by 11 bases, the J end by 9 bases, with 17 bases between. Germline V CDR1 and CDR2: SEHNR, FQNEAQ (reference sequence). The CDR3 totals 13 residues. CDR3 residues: CAAQGRRGNVLTF. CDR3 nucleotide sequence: TGTGCCGCCCAGGGTAGGAGGGGCAACGTCCTGACTTTC.

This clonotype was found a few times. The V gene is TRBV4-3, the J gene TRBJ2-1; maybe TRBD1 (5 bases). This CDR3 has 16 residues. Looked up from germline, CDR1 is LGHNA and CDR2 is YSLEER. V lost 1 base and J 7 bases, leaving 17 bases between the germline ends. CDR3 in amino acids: CASSQGEVWTNNEQFF. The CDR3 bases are TGCGCCAGCAGCCAAGGGGAAGTTTGGACAAATAATGAGCAGTTCTTC.

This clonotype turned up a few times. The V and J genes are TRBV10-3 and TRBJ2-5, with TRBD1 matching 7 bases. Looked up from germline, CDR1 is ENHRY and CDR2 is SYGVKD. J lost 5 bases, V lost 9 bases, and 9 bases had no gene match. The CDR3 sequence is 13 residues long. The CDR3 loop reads CAIRDSNGETQYF. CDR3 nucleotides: TGTGCCATAAGGGACAGCAATGGGGAGACCCAGTACTTC.

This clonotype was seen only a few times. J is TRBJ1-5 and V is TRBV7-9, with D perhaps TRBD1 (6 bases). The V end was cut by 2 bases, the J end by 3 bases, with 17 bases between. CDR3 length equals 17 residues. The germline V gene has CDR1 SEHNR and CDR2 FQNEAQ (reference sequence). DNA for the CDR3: TGTGCCAGCAGCTTATCACAGGGTCCCCTTGTCAATCAGCCCCAGCATTTT. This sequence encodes CASSLSQGPLVNQPQHF. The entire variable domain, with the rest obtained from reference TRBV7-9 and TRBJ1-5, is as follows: DTGVSQNPRHKITKRGQNVTFRCDPISEHNRLYWYRQTLGQGPEFLTYFQNEAQLEKSRLLSDRFSAERPKGSFSTLEIQRTEQGDSAMYLCASSLSQGPLVNQPQHFGDGTRLSIL.